This T cell receptor beta chain was obtained from a study of radiotherapy plus CTLA-4 blockade in lung cancer. Notes on the study in general: Some TCR clones had been derived from tumors. These clones expanded in peripheral blood after radiotherapy plus ipilimumab. Reported findings show early blood T cell clone dynamics, with interferon-beta, best predicted response.

Alongside CTLA-4 blockade with ipilimumab, patients with chemo-refractory metastatic non-small-cell lung cancer received focal radiation. CDR1 is MNHEY and CDR2 is SVGAGI in the germline V gene. This CDR3 region has 14 residues. The V gene lost 2 bases and the J gene lost 11 bases, with 18 bases spanning the gap. On this clone itself: Its target is not known.

Assay: immunoSEQ multiplex PCR; the TCRdb copy retains only in-frame clones and omits some. The table shows around 120,000 clones, with about 77% occurring only once. The source material was peripheral blood, sampled from a patient treated with radiotherapy plus ipilimumab. This chain connects TRBV6-5 to TRBJ1-1; the D gene is possibly TRBD1 (5 bases). The sequence derives from a human donor with non-small cell lung cancer who had a partial response to radiotherapy plus ipilimumab. CDR3 DNA sequence: TGTGCCAGCAGTTACGGGCGGGCGTCGGGGGATGCTTTCTTT. Its protein product is CASSYGRASGDAFF.